A selection of T cell receptor beta chains follows, all from one sample in a study of beta chain features in type 1 diabetes. Sequencing was performed with immunoSEQ multiplex PCR; in TCRdb, only in-frame clones are kept and a portion is missing. The sample lists some 220,000 clones, roughly a tenth occurring once. Material: central memory CD4+ T cells from blood. Source of these receptors: a man younger than 35 in good health. Each CDR3 is given with its conserved first and last residue.

TRBJ2-1,TRBV7-8,CASSFGWDEQFF
TRBJ2-1,TRBV7-2,CATTAGVANEQFF
TRBJ2-1,TRBV29-1,CSGGQVEYYNEQFF
TRBJ2-1,TRBV19,CASTPSGGHNEQFF
TRBJ1-1,TRBV30,CAWSVLRAEAFF
TRBJ1-5,TRBV6-5,CASGGGTDYQPQHF
TRBJ1-5,TRBV27,CASREQRYSNQPQHF
TRBJ2-7,TRBV29-1,CSVLGLAGTYEQYF
TRBJ1-5,TRBV7-3,CASSLTGSSNQPQHF
TRBJ2-3,TRBV30,CAWSDRAGGPTHYF
TRBJ2-2,TRBV9,CASSVAFQRANTGELFF
TRBJ2-1,TRBV28,CASTVLAGGLGEQFF
TRBJ1-1,TRBV30,CAWIQSEAFF
TRBJ2-7,TRBV10-3,CAISESGREGRGYEQYF
TRBJ1-2,TRBV7-2,CASSLRGIDYGYTF
TRBJ1-1,TRBV11-3,CASSPGGRNTEAFF
TRBJ2-5,TRBV15,CATSRDLWETQYF
TRBJ2-7,TRBV7-6,CASSLVQGKTYEQYF
TRBJ1-3,TRBV5-1,CASSSATGSGNTIYF
TRBJ1-4,TRBV30,CAWSVRGWVEKLFF
TRBJ2-1,TRBV25-1,CASSAETGEASYNEQFF
TRBJ1-4,TRBV14,CASSLTGLRNEKLFF
TRBJ1-2,TRBV30,CASNRDRGNYGYTF
TRBJ1-1,TRBV20-1,CSVKGLGGAFF
TRBJ2-1,TRBV7-2,CASSWTGVNEQFF
TRBJ2-3,TRBV4-2,CASSQEIDTQYF